The present T cell receptor beta chain was sequenced within a study of a mutant IDH1 vaccine in newly diagnosed glioma. Across the study: Sex among treated patients split around 62% male, about 40% female; mean age was roughly 40 years. Antecedent treatment encompassed radiotherapy, temozolomide, or their combination; the majority received both.

The time point is: baseline, week 1 (first vaccination visit). Noted treatment: pre-vaccination baseline after standard-of-care therapy. Those who donated had recent WHO grade 3 or 4 IDH1-mutant, ATRX-lost astrocytomas. As for this clone: Antigen specificity is unknown.

The protocol was immunoSEQ multiplex PCR, while the TCRdb copy is restricted to in-frame clones and leaves out a portion. The repertoire holds over 25,000 clones, approximately 90% seen once, with roughly 4.4% in the top ten. The CDR3 runs 13 residues. V dropped 3 bases and J dropped 5 bases, with 11 bases sitting between them. In germline, CDR1 is SGHRS, CDR2 YFSETQ. General study results and limits: Induction of immune responses by the vaccine occurred in approximately 93% of patients.

Sequenced material: PBMCs, taken from a glioma patient treated with radiotherapy, temozolomide or both. This TCR was sampled from a middle-aged woman with glioma. V is TRBV5-1 and J is TRBJ1-1; TRBD1 is a possible D gene (6 bases). The CDR3 reads CASSWKTGTEAFF. Written as DNA, the CDR3 is TGCGCCAGCAGCTGGAAGACAGGAACTGAAGCTTTCTTT.